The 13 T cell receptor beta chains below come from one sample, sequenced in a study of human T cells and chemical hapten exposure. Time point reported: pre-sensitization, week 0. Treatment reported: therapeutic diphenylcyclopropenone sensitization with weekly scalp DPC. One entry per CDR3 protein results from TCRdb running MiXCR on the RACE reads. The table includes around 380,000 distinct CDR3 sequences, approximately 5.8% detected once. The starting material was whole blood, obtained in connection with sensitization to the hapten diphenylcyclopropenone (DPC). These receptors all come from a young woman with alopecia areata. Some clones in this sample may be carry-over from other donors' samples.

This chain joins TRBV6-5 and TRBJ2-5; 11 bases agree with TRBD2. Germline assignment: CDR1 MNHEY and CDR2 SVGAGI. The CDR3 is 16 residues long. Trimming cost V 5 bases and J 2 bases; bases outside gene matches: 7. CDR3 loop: CASSRRGTSGQETQYF. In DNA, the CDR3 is TGTGCCAGCAGTAGACGTGGGACTAGCGGACAAGAGACCCAGTACTTC.

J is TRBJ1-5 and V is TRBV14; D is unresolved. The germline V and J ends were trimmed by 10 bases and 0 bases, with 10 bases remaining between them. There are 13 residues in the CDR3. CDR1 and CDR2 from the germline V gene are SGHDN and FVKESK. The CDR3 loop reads CATVDYSNQPQHF. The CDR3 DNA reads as TGTGCCACCGTGGACTATAGCAATCAGCCCCAGCATTTT.

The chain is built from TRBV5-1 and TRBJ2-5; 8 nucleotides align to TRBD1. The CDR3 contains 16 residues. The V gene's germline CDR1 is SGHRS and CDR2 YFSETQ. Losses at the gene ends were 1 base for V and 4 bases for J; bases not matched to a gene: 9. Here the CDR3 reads CASSLPQGAGGETQYF. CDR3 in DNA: TGCGCCAGCAGCTTGCCTCAGGGGGCCGGGGGAGAGACCCAGTACTTC.

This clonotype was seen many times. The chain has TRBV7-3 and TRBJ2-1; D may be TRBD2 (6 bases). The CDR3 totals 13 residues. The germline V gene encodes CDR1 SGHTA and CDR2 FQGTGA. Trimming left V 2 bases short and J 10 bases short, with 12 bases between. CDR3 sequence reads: CASSLGGSGEQFF. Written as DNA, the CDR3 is TGTGCCAGCAGCTTAGGAGGGTCGGGGGAGCAGTTCTTC.

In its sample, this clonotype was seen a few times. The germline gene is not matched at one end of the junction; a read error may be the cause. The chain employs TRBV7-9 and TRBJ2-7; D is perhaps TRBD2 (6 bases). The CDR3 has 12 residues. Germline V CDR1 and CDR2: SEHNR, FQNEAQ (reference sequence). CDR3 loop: CASSVADYEQYF. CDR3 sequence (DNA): TGTGCCAGCAGCGTAGCGGACTACGAGCAGTACTTC.

This CDR3 reads CATSDPGRTNYGYTF. DNA for the CDR3: TGTGCCACCAGTGATCCGGGACGGACTAACTATGGCTACACCTTC. The chain carries TRBV24-1 and TRBJ1-2; the D gene is possibly TRBD1 (5 bases). The CDR3 is 15 amino acids. The V gene's germline CDR1 is KGHDR and CDR2 SFDVKD. The V and J ends lost 3 bases and 0 bases respectively, with 10 bases between them.

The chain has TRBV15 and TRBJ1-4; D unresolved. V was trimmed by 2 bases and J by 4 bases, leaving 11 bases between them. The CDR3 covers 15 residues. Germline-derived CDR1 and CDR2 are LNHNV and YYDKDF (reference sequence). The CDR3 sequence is CATSRPGGGNEKLFF. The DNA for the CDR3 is TGTGCCACCAGCAGACCGGGAGGCGGTAATGAAAAACTGTTTTTT.

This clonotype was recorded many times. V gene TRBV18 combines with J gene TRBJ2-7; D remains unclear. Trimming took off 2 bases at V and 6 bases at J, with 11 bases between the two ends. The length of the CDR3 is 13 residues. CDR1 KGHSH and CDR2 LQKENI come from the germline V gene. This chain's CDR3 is CASSPSTPIEQYF. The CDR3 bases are TGTGCCAGCTCACCATCCACTCCCATCGAGCAGTACTTC.

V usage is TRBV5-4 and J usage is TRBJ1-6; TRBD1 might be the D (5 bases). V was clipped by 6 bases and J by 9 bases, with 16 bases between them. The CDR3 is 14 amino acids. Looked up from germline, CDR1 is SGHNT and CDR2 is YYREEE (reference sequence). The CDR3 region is CASTADSPASPLHF. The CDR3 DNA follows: TGTGCCAGCACCGCAGACAGTCCGGCTTCACCCCTCCACTTT.

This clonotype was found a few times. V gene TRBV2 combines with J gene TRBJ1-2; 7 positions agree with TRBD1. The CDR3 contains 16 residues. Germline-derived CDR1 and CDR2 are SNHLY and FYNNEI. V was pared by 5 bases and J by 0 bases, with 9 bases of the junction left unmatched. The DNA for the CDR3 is TGTGCCAGCAGTCCTGGGACAGCGTTCGCTAACTATGGCTACACCTTC. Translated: CASSPGTAFANYGYTF. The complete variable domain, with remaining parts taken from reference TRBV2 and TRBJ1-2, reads EPEVTQTPSHQVTQMGQEVILRCVPISNHLYFYWYRQILGQKVEFLVSFYNNEISEKSEIFDDQFSVERPDGSNFTLKIRSTKLEDSAMYFCASSPGTAFANYGYTFGSGTRLTVV.

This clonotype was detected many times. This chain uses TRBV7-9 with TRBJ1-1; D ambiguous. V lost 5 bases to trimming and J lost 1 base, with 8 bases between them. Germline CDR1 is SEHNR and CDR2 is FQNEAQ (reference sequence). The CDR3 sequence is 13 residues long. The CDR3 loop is CASSVGANTEAFF. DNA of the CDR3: TGTGCCAGCAGCGTCGGTGCGAACACTGAAGCTTTCTTT.

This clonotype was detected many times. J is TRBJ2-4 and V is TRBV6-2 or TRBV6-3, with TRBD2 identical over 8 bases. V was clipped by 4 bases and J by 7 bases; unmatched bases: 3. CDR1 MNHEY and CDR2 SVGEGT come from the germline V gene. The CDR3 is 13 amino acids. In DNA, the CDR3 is TGTGCCAGCAGTTTTGCGGGGGGCAACATTCAGTACTTC. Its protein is CASSFAGGNIQYF.

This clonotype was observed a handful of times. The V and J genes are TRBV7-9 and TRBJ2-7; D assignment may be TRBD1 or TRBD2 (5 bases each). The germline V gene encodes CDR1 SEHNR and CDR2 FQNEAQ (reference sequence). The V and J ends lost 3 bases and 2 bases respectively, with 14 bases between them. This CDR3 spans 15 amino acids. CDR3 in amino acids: CASSLGDPRTYEQYF. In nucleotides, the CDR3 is TGTGCCAGCAGCTTGGGGGACCCCCGGACCTACGAGCAGTACTTC.